The 3 T cell receptor beta chains below were found in one sample sequenced in a study of OX40 agonist ivuxolimab in advanced cancers. The assay was immunoSEQ multiplex PCR, and TCRdb's table has in-frame clones only and misses some. The repertoire holds about 67,000 clones, with approximately 85% as singletons. This specimen was CD4+ or CD8+ T cells sorted from blood, taken in a trial of the OX40 agonist ivuxolimab. Source of these receptors: an adult with an advanced solid tumor such as melanoma, head and neck, liver or kidney cancer.

The chain uses TRBV6-5 and TRBJ2-3; D gene unclear. The CDR3 sequence is 11 residues long. V was clipped by 4 bases and J by 4 bases, with 3 bases between them. CDR1 is MNHEY, CDR2 SVGAGI, per germline. In nucleotides, the CDR3 is TGTGCCAGCAGTTCACCAGATACGCAGTATTTT. It specifies CASSSPDTQYF.

This sequence joins TRBV30 and TRBJ1-1; weak D call: TRBD1 (5 bases). The length of the CDR3 is 14 residues. Looked up from germline, CDR1 is GTSNPN and CDR2 is SVGIG (reference sequence). V lost 3 bases, J lost 1 base, and 12 bases lay in between. CDR3 sequence (DNA): TGTGCCTGGAGGGCAGCCGACAGGAACACTGAAGCTTTCTTT. This codes for CAWRAADRNTEAFF.

The V and J genes are TRBV30 and TRBJ2-7, with D perhaps matching TRBD2 (5 bases). CDR1 and CDR2 from the germline V gene are GTSNPN and SVGIG (reference sequence). V was shortened by 1 base and J by 7 bases, with 17 bases between the two germline ends. The CDR3 consists of 14 residues. Written as DNA, the CDR3 is TGTGCCTGGAGTGGCCCGGGATCCCCTGGGGAGCAGTACTTC. Encoded protein: CAWSGPGSPGEQYF.